This T cell receptor (beta chain) derives from a study of graft-versus-host responses after intestinal transplantation. Background on the study: Multivisceral, liver-intestinal, or isolated intestinal grafts were transplanted into recipients. Each recipient received anti-thymocyte globulin induction, then tacrolimus and steroids for three to four years.

Points from the study as a whole: GvH clones were found in recipient marrow; some appeared first in ileum or blood. Maximum circulating GvH clone levels tracked with early post-transplant HvG decreases.

Remarks on this clone: Its antigen is currently unknown.

The CDR3 has 14 residues. V gave up 5 bases and J gave up 5 bases; unmatched junction bases: 11. CDR1 and CDR2 (germline): GTSNPN, SVGIG (reference sequence). Assay used: immunoSEQ multiplex PCR; TCRdb lists only in-frame clones, some missing. The sample has about 12,000 clones, approximately 84% seen once. The material sequenced was PBMCs, taken around 300 days after intestinal transplant. The TCR originated in a human patient who received an intestinal transplant, so some T cells may come from the graft donor. This chain links TRBV30 with TRBJ2-5, with 7 bases identical to TRBD2. The DNA of the CDR3 is TGTGCCTGGGGACCGGACTTCGGGGGGGAGACCCAGTACTTC. Translation: CAWGPDFGGETQYF.